Following are 14 T cell receptor beta chains from one sample sequenced in a study of PD-L1 blockade in urothelial cancer. This sample's time point: pretreatment peripheral blood. The data were produced by immunoSEQ multiplex PCR, yet TCRdb's version contains in-frame clones alone and is incomplete. This table has about 88,000 clones, 70% to 90% appearing once. This specimen consisted of PBMCs, obtained around atezolizumab (anti-PD-L1) treatment. Every receptor here comes from an elderly woman with urothelial cancer.

The chain couples TRBV29-1 to TRBJ2-1, with 12 bases that match TRBD2. V lost 0 bases to trimming and J lost 7 bases; unmatched junction nucleotides: 16. Germline-derived CDR1 and CDR2 are SQVTM and ANQGSEA. CDR3 length: 19 residues. The CDR3 region is CSVEDRIGLAGGPRNEQFF. In nucleotides, the CDR3 is TGCAGCGTTGAAGATCGGATCGGGCTAGCGGGAGGGCCTAGGAATGAGCAGTTCTTC.

The gene calls are TRBV28 and TRBJ2-2; 9 nucleotides match TRBD2. CDR3 length: 15 amino acids. V shed 7 bases and J 9 bases; nucleotides not matched to a gene: 12. The germline CDR1 and CDR2 sequences are MDHEN and SYDVKM. CDR3 region: CASIRREGRSRELFF. CDR3 coding DNA: TGTGCCAGCATCCGGCGGGAGGGCAGAAGCCGGGAGCTGTTTTTT.

The CDR3 bases are TGCGCCAGCAGCTTGGAATTGGGCCCGAGAGGCTACACCTTC. It encodes CASSLELGPRGYTF. V gene TRBV5-1 combines with J gene TRBJ1-2; no reliable D call. Germline V gene sequence: CDR1 SGHRS, CDR2 YFSETQ. This CDR3 has 14 amino acids. Trimming cost V 0 bases and J 8 bases, with 14 bases left between them.

The chain uses TRBV2 and TRBJ2-7; TRBD1 is a possible D gene (7 bases). Germline values: CDR1 SNHLY, CDR2 FYNNEI. CDR3 length: 15 residues. V lost 7 bases and J 2 bases, leaving 18 bases between the germline ends. This chain's CDR3 is CASTGRGTETYEQYF. CDR3 sequence (DNA): TGTGCCAGCACTGGACGGGGGACAGAGACCTACGAGCAGTACTTC.

V and J are TRBV28 and TRBJ2-2, with 8 bases lining up with TRBD1. This CDR3 contains 15 residues. With 6 bases clipped from V and 7 bases from J, the junction kept 10 bases outside the gene matches. The germline V gene has CDR1 MDHEN and CDR2 SYDVKM. This chain's CDR3 is CASRIDQGAGGELFF. In nucleotides, the CDR3 is TGTGCCAGCAGGATAGACCAGGGGGCGGGCGGGGAGCTGTTTTTT.

The J gene is TRBJ1-2, the V gene TRBV29-1; 8 bases are shared with TRBD1. V gave up 7 bases and J gave up 4 bases; unmatched junction bases: 5. The CDR3 loop spans 12 amino acids. Germline CDR1 and CDR2: SQVTM and ANQGSEA. CDR3 amino acids: CSGGQDLYGYTF. The DNA of the CDR3 is TGCAGCGGGGGACAGGATCTCTATGGCTACACCTTC. The entire variable domain, with the rest obtained from reference TRBV29-1 and TRBJ1-2, is as follows: SAVISQKPSRDICQRGTSLTIQCQVDSQVTMMFWYRQQPGQSLTLIATANQGSEATYESGFVIDKFPISRPNLTFSTLTVSNMSPEDSSIYLCSGGQDLYGYTFGSGTRLTVV.

This clone has only one observation. The V and J genes are TRBV4-1 and TRBJ2-7; D is possibly TRBD2 (7 bases). Germline V lookup: CDR1 MGHRA, CDR2 YSYEKL. V gave up 1 base and J gave up 4 bases, with 14 bases separating them. This CDR3 spans 15 amino acids. The CDR3 region is CASSQVEGGQYEQYF. The CDR3 nucleotides read TGCGCCAGCAGCCAAGTTGAGGGGGGGCAGTACGAGCAGTACTTC.

The genes are TRBV28 and TRBJ1-2; D is unclear. The CDR3 spans 14 residues. V was pared by 3 bases and J by 5 bases, with 13 bases between. Looked up from germline, CDR1 is MDHEN and CDR2 is SYDVKM. This CDR3 is CASSLAGGGYGYTF. The CDR3 DNA sequence: TGTGCCAGCAGTTTGGCCGGCGGAGGGTATGGCTACACCTTC.

The CDR3 spells CASSTGQPFLQYF. The CDR3, as DNA: TGTGCCAGTAGTACGGGACAGCCTTTCCTACAGTACTTC. This chain links TRBV19 with TRBJ2-7; the match to TRBD1 covers 7 bases. J gave up 10 bases and V 4 bases, and 10 bases lay outside the gene matches. This CDR3 has 13 residues. CDR1 is LNHDA, CDR2 SQIVND, per germline (reference sequence). The variable domain in full, completed from reference TRBV19 and TRBJ2-7, reads DGGITQSPKYLFRKEGQNVTLSCEQNLNHDAMYWYRQDPGQGLRLIYYSQIVNDFQKGDIAEGYSVSREKKESFPLTVTSAQKNPTAFYLCASSTGQPFLQYFGPGTRLTVT.

This rearrangement joins TRBV4-1 to TRBJ2-2; 10 positions agree with TRBD1. CDR1 MGHRA and CDR2 YSYEKL come from the germline V gene. With 4 bases clipped from V and 6 bases from J, the junction kept 8 bases outside the gene matches. This CDR3 has 16 amino acids. The CDR3 region is CASSPLGQGWAGELFF. The CDR3 DNA sequence: TGCGCCAGCAGCCCCCTGGGACAGGGGTGGGCCGGGGAGCTGTTTTTT.

This clone was detected many times. The CDR3 nucleotides read TGTGCCAGCAGACAGGGGGCGGTCGGCTACACCTTC. It yields the protein CASRQGAVGYTF. The genes are TRBV2 and TRBJ1-2; 9 bases are shared with TRBD1. The CDR3 length is 12 residues. After removal of 6 bases from V and 8 bases from J, the junction contained 4 bases not matched to a gene. Germline V lookup: CDR1 SNHLY, CDR2 FYNNEI.

V and J are TRBV6-6 and TRBJ1-5, with D possibly matching TRBD1 (6 bases). V was cut by 6 bases and J by 6 bases, with 15 bases left in between. Germline V lookup: CDR1 MNHNY, CDR2 SVGAGI (reference sequence). The CDR3 is 14 residues long. The CDR3 spells CASSGPGASQPQHF. The CDR3, as DNA: TGTGCCAGCAGCGGACCAGGGGCTTCTCAGCCCCAGCATTTT.

The V and J genes are TRBV28 and TRBJ2-5; 7 bases align to TRBD1. Per germline, CDR1 MDHEN and CDR2 SYDVKM. The CDR3 has 15 amino acids. V shed 5 bases, J shed 6 bases, and the junction held 12 bases outside the gene matches. The CDR3 sequence is CASSPQGVGVKTQYF. Written as DNA, the CDR3 is TGTGCCAGCAGTCCTCAGGGGGTAGGGGTAAAGACCCAGTACTTC.

This chain uses TRBV6-1 with TRBJ2-7, with 8 bases aligning to TRBD2. Germline CDR1 and CDR2: MNHNS and SASEGT. The CDR3 extends over 13 amino acids. J gave up 2 bases and V 7 bases, and 4 bases lay outside the gene matches. The CDR3 region is CASKTGGAYEQYF. In DNA, the CDR3 is TGTGCCAGCAAGACGGGAGGGGCCTACGAGCAGTACTTC.